This T cell receptor (beta chain) was observed in a study of spatial heterogeneity in lung cancer. V was pared by 0 bases and J by 3 bases, with 1 base of the junction left unmatched. The CDR3 runs to 14 residues. CDR1 and CDR2 from the germline V gene are SGHRS and YFSETQ. Time point of the sample: sample taken at primary tumor resection. The authors sequenced whole RNA from tumor, nontumor lung or frozen PBMC without sorting. The 72 donors had untreated early-stage non-small cell lung cancer. TCRdb re-analysed the 5' RACE reads in MiXCR, keeping a single row per CDR3 protein. The sample comprises about 82,000 distinct CDR3 sequences, 10% to 15% of which are singletons, and 4.6% rests with the top ten.

This chain uses TRBV5-1 with TRBJ2-5; 8 nucleotides align to TRBD1. The starting material was PBMCs, obtained at surgery. This receptor was identified in a male donor with early-stage non-small cell lung cancer. CDR3 region: CASSLAGGKETQYF. CDR3 DNA sequence: TGCGCCAGCAGCTTGGCAGGGGGCAAAGAGACCCAGTACTTC.